These 4 T cell receptor beta chains came from one sample sequenced in a study of cytomegalovirus exposure and HLA in healthy donors. The PCR made use of 60 Vbeta and 13 Jbeta primers. Method: immunoSEQ multiplex PCR; TCRdb's copy keeps in-frame clones and lacks some. The sample carries roughly 100,000 clones, just under 70% recorded once. The sequencing sample was made of PBMCs. The receptors were gathered from a woman aged 50 to 60 in good health and CMV-seropositive.

V is TRBV7-6 and J is TRBJ2-1; the D gene is possibly TRBD2 (6 bases). Germline lookup yields CDR1 SGHVS and CDR2 FNYEAQ. The length of the CDR3 is 14 residues. The V end was cut by 2 bases, the J end by 9 bases, with 14 bases between. The CDR3 coding sequence is TGTGCCAGCAGCTTAAGTGGGGGGTATTCTGAGCAGTTCTTC. Its protein is CASSLSGGYSEQFF.

The rearrangement uses TRBV7-3 and TRBJ2-6; D unresolved. V was pared by 3 bases and J by 0 bases, with 12 bases between. The CDR3 spans 17 residues. Germline values: CDR1 SGHTA, CDR2 FQGTGA. CDR3 in amino acids: CASSLRQTVSGANVLTF. In nucleotides, the CDR3 is TGTGCCAGCAGCTTGAGACAAACAGTCTCTGGGGCCAACGTCCTGACTTTC. The full variable domain, its missing parts supplied by reference TRBV7-3 and TRBJ2-6, is GAGVSQTPSNKVTEKGKYVELRCDPISGHTALYWYRQSLGQGPEFLIYFQGTGAADDSGLPNDRFFAVRPEGSVSTLKIQRTERGDSAVYLCASSLRQTVSGANVLTFGAGSRLTVL.

The chain employs TRBV7-9 and TRBJ2-1; TRBD1 might be the D (5 bases). This CDR3 has 17 amino acids. Trimming stripped 6 bases from V and 5 bases from J, with 23 bases between. Germline V lookup: CDR1 SEHNR, CDR2 FQNEAQ (reference sequence). The CDR3 loop is CASSHISDGSGNNEQFF. The CDR3, as DNA: TGTGCCAGCAGTCATATATCAGACGGTTCAGGGAACAATGAGCAGTTCTTC.

J is TRBJ2-5 and V is TRBV5-1; TRBD2 matches at 11 bases. Germline lookup yields CDR1 SGHRS and CDR2 YFSETQ. The V segment lost 3 bases and the J segment 3 bases; nucleotides outside the gene matches: 1. The CDR3 is 14 amino acids. The CDR3 bases are TGCGCCAGCAGCTGGGGACTAGCGGAAGAGACCCAGTACTTC. This codes for CASSWGLAEETQYF.